This T cell receptor (beta chain) was sequenced in a study of T cell changes during pregnancy in multiple sclerosis. Germline loops: CDR1 SGHAT, CDR2 FQNNGV. V shed 2 bases and J shed 7 bases, with 12 bases lying between them. The CDR3 is 14 residues long. Profiling relied on immunoSEQ multiplex PCR, and the TCRdb table lists in-frame clones only, not all of them. The sample includes about 40,000 clones, 94% of them seen just once. The sequence was obtained from a female donor with multiple sclerosis, enrolled in a pregnancy study. The rearrangement uses TRBV11-2 and TRBJ2-1; TRBD2 is a possible D gene (6 bases). Sample: peripheral blood, taken in the third trimester of pregnancy. CDR3 protein: CASSLRGSGNEQFF. For the CDR3, the DNA is TGTGCCAGCAGCTTACGGGGGTCGGGAAATGAGCAGTTCTTC.